This T cell receptor (beta chain) was captured by sequencing in a study of untreated major depressive disorder. Overall study results and limits: Compared with controls, depressed patients showed more TRBV05-01 (Vbeta 5.1) usage in CD4+ T cells.

On this clone itself: The antigen remains undetermined.

Patients were free of psychiatric medication for at least 8 weeks. V was clipped by 2 bases and J by 4 bases, with 12 bases between them. The CDR3 length is 15 residues. Looked up from germline, CDR1 is SGHDT and CDR2 is YYEEEE. Assay: immunoSEQ multiplex PCR; the TCRdb copy retains only in-frame clones and omits some. The sample lists fewer than 30,000 clones, roughly nine tenths occurring once. This TCR derives from a woman aged 25 to 39 with major depressive disorder. Sequenced: CD4+ T cells from PBMCs. The rearrangement joins TRBV5-6 to TRBJ1-4; D perhaps matches TRBD1 (6 bases). CDR3 nucleotide sequence: TGTGCCAGCAGCTTCCCGGACAGTCGTAATGAAAAACTGTTTTTT. This encodes CASSFPDSRNEKLFF.